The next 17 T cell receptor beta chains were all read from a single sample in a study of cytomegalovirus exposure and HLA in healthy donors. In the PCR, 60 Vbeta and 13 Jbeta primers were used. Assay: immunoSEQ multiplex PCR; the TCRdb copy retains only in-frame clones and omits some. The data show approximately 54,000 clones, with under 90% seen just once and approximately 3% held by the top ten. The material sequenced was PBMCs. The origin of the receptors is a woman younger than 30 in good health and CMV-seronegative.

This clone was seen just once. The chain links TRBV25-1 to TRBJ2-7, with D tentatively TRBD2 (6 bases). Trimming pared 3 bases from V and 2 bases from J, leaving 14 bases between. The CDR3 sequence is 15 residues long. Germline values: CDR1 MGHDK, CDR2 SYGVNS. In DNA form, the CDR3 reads TGTGCCAGCAGTGACACGGGACTGATAGCCTACGAGCAGTACTTC. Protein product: CASSDTGLIAYEQYF.

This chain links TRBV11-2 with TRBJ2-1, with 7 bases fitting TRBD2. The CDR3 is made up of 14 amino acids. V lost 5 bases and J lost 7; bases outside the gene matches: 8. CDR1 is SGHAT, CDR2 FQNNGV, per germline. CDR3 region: CASSVSGPDNEQFF. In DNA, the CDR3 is TGTGCCAGCAGCGTTAGCGGGCCAGATAATGAGCAGTTCTTC.

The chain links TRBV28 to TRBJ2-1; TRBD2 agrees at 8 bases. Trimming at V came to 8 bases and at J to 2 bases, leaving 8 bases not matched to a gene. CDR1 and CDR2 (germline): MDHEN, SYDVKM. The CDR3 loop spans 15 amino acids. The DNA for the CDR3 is TGTGCCAGCGTTCCGGGGGGGACACCCTACAATGAGCAGTTCTTC. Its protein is CASVPGGTPYNEQFF.

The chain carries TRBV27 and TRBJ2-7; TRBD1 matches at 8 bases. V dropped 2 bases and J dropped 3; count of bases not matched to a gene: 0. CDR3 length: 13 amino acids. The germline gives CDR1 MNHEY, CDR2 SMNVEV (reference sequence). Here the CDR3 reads CASSLDRGYEQYF. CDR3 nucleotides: TGTGCCAGCAGTTTAGACAGGGGCTACGAGCAGTACTTC.

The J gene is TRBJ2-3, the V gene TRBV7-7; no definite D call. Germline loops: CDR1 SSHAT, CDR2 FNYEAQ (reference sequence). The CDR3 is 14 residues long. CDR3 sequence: CASSRRGGTDTQYF. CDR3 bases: TGTGCTAGTTCGCGGAGAGGAGGCACAGATACGCAGTATTTT.

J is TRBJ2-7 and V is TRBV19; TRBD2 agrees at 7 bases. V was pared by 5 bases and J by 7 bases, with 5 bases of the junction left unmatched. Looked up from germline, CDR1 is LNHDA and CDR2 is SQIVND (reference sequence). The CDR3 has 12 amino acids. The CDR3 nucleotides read TGTGCCAGTAGTTTAATGGGAGGGGAGCAGTACTTC. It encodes CASSLMGGEQYF.

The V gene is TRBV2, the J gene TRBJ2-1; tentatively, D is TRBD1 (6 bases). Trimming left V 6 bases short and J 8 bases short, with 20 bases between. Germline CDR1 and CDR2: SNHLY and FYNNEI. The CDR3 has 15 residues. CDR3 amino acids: CASRAGTTHGDEQFF. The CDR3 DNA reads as TGTGCCAGCAGAGCCGGGACAACCCATGGGGATGAGCAGTTCTTC.

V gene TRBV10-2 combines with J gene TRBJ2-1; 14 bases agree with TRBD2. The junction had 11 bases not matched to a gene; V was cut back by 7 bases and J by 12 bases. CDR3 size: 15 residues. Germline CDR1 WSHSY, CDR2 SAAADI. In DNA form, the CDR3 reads TGCGCCAGCACCCTACCGGGACTAGCGGGAGATGGGCAGTTCTTC. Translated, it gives CASTLPGLAGDGQFF.

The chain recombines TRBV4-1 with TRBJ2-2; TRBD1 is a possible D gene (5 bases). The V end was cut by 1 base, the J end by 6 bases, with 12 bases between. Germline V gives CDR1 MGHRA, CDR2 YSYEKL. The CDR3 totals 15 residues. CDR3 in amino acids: CASSQGGQGPGELFF. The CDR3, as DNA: TGCGCCAGCAGCCAAGGTGGGCAGGGCCCCGGGGAGCTGTTTTTT.

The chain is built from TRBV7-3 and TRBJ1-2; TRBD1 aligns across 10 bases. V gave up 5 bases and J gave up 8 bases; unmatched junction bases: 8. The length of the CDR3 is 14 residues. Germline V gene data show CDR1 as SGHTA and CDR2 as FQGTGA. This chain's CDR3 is CASSLTGTGDGYTF. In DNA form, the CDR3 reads TGTGCCAGCAGCCTCACCGGGACAGGGGACGGCTACACCTTC.

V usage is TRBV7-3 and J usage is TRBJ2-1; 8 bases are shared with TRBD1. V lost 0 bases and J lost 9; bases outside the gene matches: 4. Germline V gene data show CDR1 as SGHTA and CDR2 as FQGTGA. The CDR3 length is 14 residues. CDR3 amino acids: CASSLTQGALEQFF. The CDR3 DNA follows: TGTGCCAGCAGCTTAACGCAGGGGGCTCTTGAGCAGTTCTTC.

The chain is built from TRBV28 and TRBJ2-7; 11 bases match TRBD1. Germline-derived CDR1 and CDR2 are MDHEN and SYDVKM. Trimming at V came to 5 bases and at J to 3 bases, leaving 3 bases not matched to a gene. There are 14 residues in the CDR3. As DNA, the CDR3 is TGTGCCAGCAGTGGGACAGGGGGGGGCTACGAGCAGTACTTC. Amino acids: CASSGTGGGYEQYF.

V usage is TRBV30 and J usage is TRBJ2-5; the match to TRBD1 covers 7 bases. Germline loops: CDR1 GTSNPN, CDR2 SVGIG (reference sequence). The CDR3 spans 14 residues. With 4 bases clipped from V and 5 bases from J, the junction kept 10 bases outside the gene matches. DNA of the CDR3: TGTGCCTGGACAGTAGGGGGCGGGTGGGAGACCCAGTACTTC. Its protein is CAWTVGGGWETQYF.

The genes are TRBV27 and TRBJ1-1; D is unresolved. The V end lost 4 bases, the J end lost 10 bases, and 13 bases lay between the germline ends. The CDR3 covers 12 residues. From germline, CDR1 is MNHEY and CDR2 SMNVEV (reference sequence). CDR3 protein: CASSSSSSSAFF. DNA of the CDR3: TGTGCCAGCAGTTCCTCCTCGAGCTCAGCTTTCTTT.

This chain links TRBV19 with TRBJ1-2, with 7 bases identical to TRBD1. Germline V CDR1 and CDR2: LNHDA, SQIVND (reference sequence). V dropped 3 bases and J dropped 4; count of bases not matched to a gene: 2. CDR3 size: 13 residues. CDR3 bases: TGTGCCAGTAGTATTCAGGGGGGCTATGGCTACACCTTC. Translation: CASSIQGGYGYTF.

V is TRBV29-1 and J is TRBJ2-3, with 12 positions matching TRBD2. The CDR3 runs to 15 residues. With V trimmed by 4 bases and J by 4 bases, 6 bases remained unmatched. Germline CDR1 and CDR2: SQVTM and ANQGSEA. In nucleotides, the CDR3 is TGCAGCGTTGGACGACTAGCGGGAGAGGCAGATACGCAGTATTTT. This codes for CSVGRLAGEADTQYF.

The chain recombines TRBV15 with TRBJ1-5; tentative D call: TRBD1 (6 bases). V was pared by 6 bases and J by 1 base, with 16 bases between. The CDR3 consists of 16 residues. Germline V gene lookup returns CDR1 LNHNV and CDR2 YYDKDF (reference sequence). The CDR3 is CATRGGEGRSNQPQHF. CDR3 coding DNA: TGTGCCACCAGAGGGGGGGAGGGGAGAAGCAATCAGCCCCAGCATTTT.